Following are 4 T cell receptor beta chains from one sample sequenced in a study of regulatory T cells in long-lasting Graves disease. Construction of the TCR beta libraries employed iRepertoire HTBI primers in conjunction with Arm-PCR of CDR3 regions. TCRdb independently ran MiXCR on the multiplex PCR reads; one entry per CDR3 protein. The sample yields some 330,000 distinct CDR3 sequences, roughly 20% seen once. As for time point: persistent/refractory GD, antithyroid drugs over 5 years with positive TRAb. RNA isolated from PBMCs was used to make the TCR library. Sequencing was performed on peripheral blood mononuclear cells (PBMCs), taken when the disease was refractory, from a patient treated with antithyroid drugs. All receptors derive from a woman between 35 and 50 years old with Graves disease.

Ten or more counts support this clonotype. The chain is built from TRBV29-1 and TRBJ2-5; D is unresolved. Trimming took off 5 bases at V and 5 bases at J, with 21 bases between the two ends. The CDR3 is 15 amino acids. The germline V gene has CDR1 SQVTM and CDR2 ANQGSEA. This CDR3 reads CSVWAEERLGETQYF. The CDR3 DNA sequence: TGCAGCGTTTGGGCCGAGGAACGACTCGGCGAGACCCAGTACTTC.

This clonotype came up many times. The V and J genes are TRBV29-1 and TRBJ2-7; no clear D. V was shortened by 4 bases and J by 5 bases, with 12 bases between the two germline ends. Looked up from germline, CDR1 is SQVTM and CDR2 is ANQGSEA. The length of the CDR3 is 12 residues. CDR3 DNA: TGCAGCGTTGCGGTCATGAGCCACGAGCAGTACTTC. Encoded protein: CSVAVMSHEQYF.

This clonotype has a count of ten or more. The chain recombines TRBV28 with TRBJ2-7; D is possibly TRBD1 (6 bases). The CDR3 spans 16 residues. The V and J ends lost 0 bases and 4 bases respectively, with 16 bases between them. CDR1 and CDR2 (germline): MDHEN, SYDVKM. The CDR3 spells CASSLWGEGGIYEQYF. The DNA of the CDR3 is TGTGCCAGCAGTTTATGGGGGGAAGGGGGAATATACGAGCAGTACTTC. Full variable domain (remainder filled in from reference TRBV28 and TRBJ2-7): DVKVTQSSRYLVKRTGEKVFLECVQDMDHENMFWYRQDPGLGLRLIYFSYDVKMKEKGDIPEGYSVSREKKERFSLILESASTNQTSMYLCASSLWGEGGIYEQYFGPGTRLTVT.

This clonotype was found many times. The rearrangement links TRBV6-1 to TRBJ1-1, with TRBD1 identical over 7 bases. The CDR3 runs to 14 residues. Per germline, CDR1 MNHNS and CDR2 SASEGT. V lost 8 bases to trimming and J lost 5 bases; unmatched junction nucleotides: 11. Here the CDR3 DNA reads TGTGCCAGCTCCCGGGACAGCCTTAGGACTGAAGCTTTCTTT. Translating it yields CASSRDSLRTEAFF.